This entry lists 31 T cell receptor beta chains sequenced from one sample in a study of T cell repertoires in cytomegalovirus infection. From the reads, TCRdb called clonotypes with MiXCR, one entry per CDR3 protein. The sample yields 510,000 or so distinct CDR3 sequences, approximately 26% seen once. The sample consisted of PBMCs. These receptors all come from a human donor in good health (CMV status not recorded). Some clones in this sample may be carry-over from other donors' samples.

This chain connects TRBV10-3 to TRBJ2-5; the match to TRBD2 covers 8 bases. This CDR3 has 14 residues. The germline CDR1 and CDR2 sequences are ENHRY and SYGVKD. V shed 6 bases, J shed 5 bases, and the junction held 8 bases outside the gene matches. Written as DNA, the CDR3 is TGTGCCATCAGGGATAGCGGGATAACGGAGACCCAGTACTTC. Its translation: CAIRDSGITETQYF.

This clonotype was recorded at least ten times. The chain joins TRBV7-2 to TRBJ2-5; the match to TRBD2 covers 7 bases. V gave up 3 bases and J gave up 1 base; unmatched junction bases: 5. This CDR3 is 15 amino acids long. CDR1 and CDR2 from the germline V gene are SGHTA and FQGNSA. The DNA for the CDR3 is TGTGCCAGCAGCTTGTCTAGCGGATCCCAAGAGACCCAGTACTTC. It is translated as CASSLSSGSQETQYF.

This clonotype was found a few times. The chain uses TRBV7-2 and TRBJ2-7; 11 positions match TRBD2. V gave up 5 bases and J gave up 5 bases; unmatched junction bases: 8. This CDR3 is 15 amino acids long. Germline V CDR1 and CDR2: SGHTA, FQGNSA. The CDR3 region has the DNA TGTGCCAGCAGCAGGCGACTAGCGGGACCCGACGAGCAGTACTTC. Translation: CASSRRLAGPDEQYF.

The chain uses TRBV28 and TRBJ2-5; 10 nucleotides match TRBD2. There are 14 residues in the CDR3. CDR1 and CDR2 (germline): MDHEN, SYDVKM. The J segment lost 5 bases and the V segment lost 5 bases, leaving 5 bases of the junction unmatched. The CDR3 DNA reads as TGTGCCAGCAGTCTACTAGCGGGGTGGGAGACCCAGTACTTC. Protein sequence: CASSLLAGWETQYF.

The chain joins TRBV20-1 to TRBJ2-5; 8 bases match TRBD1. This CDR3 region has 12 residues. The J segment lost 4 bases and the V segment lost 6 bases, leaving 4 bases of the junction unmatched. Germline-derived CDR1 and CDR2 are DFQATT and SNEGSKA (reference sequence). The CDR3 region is CSARGQAETQYF. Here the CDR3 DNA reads TGCAGTGCCAGGGGGCAGGCAGAGACCCAGTACTTC.

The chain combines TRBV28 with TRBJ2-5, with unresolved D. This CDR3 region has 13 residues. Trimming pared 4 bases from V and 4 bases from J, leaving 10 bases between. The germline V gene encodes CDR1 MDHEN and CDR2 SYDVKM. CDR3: CASSSPGRETQYF. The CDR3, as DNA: TGTGCCAGCAGTTCACCCGGCCGAGAGACCCAGTACTTC.

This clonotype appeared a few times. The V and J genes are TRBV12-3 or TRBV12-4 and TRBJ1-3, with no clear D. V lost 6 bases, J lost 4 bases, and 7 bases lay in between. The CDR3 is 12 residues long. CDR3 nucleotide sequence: TGTGCCAGCAGCCCTACAGGAAACACCATATATTTT. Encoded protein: CASSPTGNTIYF.

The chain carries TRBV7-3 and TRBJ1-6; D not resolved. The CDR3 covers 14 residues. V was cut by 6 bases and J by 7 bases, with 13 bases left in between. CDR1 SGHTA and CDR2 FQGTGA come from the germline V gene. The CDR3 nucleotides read TGTGCCAGCAGTCCCGGGAGCGGGAATTCACCCCTCCACTTT. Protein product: CASSPGSGNSPLHF.

CDR3 sequence: CAWRALGGVNEQFF. In DNA form, the CDR3 reads TGTGCCTGGAGGGCGCTTGGGGGAGTCAATGAGCAGTTCTTC. The chain uses TRBV30 and TRBJ2-1; D possibly matches TRBD1 or TRBD2 (5 bases each). V was shortened by 3 bases and J by 6 bases, with 15 bases between the two germline ends. The germline CDR1 and CDR2 sequences are GTSNPN and SVGIG (reference sequence). CDR3 length: 14 amino acids.

In DNA form, the CDR3 reads TGTGCCAGCAGTGCGGCGGGGAGTCAGCCCCAGCATTTT. Translating it yields CASSAAGSQPQHF. The V gene is TRBV2, the J gene TRBJ1-5; D is undetermined. There are 13 residues in the CDR3. V shed 4 bases and J shed 6 bases, with 10 bases lying between them. The V gene's germline CDR1 is SNHLY and CDR2 FYNNEI. Full variable domain (rest looked up from reference TRBV2 and TRBJ1-5): EPEVTQTPSHQVTQMGQEVILRCVPISNHLYFYWYRQILGQKVEFLVSFYNNEISEKSEIFDDQFSVERPDGSNFTLKIRSTKLEDSAMYFCASSAAGSQPQHFGDGTRLSIL.

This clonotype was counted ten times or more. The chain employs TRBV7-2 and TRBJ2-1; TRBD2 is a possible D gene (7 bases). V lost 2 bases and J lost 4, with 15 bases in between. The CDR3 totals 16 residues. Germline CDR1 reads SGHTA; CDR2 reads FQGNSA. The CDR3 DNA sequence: TGTGCCAGCAGCTTACCTCCGGGGGGCCGATACAATGAGCAGTTCTTC. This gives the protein CASSLPPGGRYNEQFF.

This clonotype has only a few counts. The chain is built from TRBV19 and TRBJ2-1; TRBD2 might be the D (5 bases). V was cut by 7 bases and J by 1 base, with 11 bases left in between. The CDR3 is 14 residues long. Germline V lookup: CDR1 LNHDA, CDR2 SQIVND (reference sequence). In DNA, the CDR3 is TGTGCCAGTAAGAGGGAGTGGTCCTACAATGAGCAGTTCTTC. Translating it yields CASKREWSYNEQFF.

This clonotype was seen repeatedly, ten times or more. The CDR3 coding sequence is TGTGCCAGCAGCCGAAGACGAGCCTACGAGCAGTACTTC. Translated, it gives CASSRRRAYEQYF. The rearrangement links TRBV7-2 to TRBJ2-7; D is unresolved. The CDR3 covers 13 residues. From germline, CDR1 is SGHTA and CDR2 FQGNSA. V lost 5 bases, J lost 2 bases, and 10 bases lay in between.

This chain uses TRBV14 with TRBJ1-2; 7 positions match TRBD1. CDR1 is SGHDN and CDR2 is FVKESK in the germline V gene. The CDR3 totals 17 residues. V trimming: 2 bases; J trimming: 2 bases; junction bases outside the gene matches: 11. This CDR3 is CASSQRRVLQGNYGYTF. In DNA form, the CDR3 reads TGTGCCAGCAGCCAACGACGCGTACTACAGGGGAACTATGGCTACACCTTC.

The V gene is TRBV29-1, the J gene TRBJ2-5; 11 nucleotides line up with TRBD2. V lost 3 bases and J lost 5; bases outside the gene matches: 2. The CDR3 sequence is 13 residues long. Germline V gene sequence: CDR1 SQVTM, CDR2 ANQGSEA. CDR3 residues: CSVETSGTETQYF. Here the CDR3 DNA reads TGCAGCGTTGAGACTAGCGGGACGGAGACCCAGTACTTC.

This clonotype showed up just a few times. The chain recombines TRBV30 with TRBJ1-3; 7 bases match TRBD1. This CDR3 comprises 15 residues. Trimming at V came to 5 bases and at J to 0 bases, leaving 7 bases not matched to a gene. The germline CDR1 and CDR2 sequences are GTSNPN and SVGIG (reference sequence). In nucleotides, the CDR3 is TGTGCCTGGGTACCGGGACAGTTCTCTGGAAACACCATATATTTT. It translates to CAWVPGQFSGNTIYF.

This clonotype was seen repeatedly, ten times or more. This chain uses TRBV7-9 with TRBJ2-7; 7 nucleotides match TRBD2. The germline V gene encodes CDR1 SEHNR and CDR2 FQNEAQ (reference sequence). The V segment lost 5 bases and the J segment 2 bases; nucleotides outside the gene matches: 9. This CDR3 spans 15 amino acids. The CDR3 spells CASSRLAGGTYEQYF. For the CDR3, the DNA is TGTGCCAGCAGCCGATTAGCGGGCGGTACCTACGAGCAGTACTTC.

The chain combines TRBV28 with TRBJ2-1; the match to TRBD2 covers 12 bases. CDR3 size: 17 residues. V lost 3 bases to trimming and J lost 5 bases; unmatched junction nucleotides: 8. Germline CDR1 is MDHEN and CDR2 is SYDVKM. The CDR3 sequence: CASSFATSGSVHNEQFF. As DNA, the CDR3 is TGTGCCAGCAGTTTCGCGACTAGCGGGAGTGTACACAATGAGCAGTTCTTC.

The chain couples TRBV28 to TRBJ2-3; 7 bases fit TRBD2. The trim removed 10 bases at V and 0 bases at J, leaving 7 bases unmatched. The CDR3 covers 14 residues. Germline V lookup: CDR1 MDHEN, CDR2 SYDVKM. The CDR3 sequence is CATLTSASTDTQYF. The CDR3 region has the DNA TGTGCCACACTCACTAGCGCTAGCACAGATACGCAGTATTTT.

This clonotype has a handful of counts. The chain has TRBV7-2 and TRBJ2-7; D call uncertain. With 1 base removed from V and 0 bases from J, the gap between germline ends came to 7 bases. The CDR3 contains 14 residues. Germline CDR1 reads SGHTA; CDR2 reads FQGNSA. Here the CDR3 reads CASSLGLNSYEQYF. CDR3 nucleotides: TGTGCCAGCAGCTTAGGTCTGAACTCCTACGAGCAGTACTTC.

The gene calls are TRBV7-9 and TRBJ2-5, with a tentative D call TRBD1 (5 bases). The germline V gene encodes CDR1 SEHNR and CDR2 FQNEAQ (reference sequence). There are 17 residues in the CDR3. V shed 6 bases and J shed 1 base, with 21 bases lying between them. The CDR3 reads CASRQEFRQGLQETQYF. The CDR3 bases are TGTGCCAGCAGGCAGGAGTTTCGCCAGGGCCTCCAAGAGACCCAGTACTTC.

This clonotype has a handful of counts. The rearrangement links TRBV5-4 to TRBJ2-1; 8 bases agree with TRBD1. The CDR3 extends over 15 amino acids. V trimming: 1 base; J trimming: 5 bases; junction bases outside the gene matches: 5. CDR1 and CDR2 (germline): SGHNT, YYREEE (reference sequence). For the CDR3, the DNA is TGTGCCAGCAGCTTGACGGGACAGGCGAACAATGAGCAGTTCTTC. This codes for CASSLTGQANNEQFF. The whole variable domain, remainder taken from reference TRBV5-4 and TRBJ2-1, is ETGVTQSPTHLIKTRGQQVTLRCSSQSGHNTVSWYQQALGQGPQFIFQYYREEENGRGNFPPRFSGLQFPNYSSELNVNALELDDSALYLCASSLTGQANNEQFFGPGTRLTVL.

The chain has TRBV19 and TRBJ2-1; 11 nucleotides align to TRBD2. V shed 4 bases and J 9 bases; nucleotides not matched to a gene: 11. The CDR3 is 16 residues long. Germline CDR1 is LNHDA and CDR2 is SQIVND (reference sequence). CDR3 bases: TGTGCCAGTAGTAGCGTTCCGACTAGCGGGAAGATTGAGCAGTTCTTC. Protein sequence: CASSSVPTSGKIEQFF.

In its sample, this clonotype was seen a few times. CDR3 amino acids: CASTPRGRVAGELFF. The DNA of the CDR3 is TGTGCCAGCACCCCGAGGGGGAGAGTGGCCGGGGAGCTGTTTTTT. This chain links TRBV12-3 or TRBV12-4 with TRBJ2-2; TRBD1 might be the D (6 bases). This CDR3 comprises 15 residues. The V end lost 7 bases, the J end lost 6 bases, and 18 bases lay between the germline ends.

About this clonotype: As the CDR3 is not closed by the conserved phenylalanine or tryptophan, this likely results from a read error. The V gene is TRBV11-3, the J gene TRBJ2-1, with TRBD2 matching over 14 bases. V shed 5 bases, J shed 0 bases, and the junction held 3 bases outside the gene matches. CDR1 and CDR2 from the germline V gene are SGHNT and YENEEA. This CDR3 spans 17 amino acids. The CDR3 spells CASSPGTSGSSYNEQFL. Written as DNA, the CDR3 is TGTGCCAGCAGCCCCGGGACTAGCGGGAGCTCCTACAATGAGCAGTTCTTG.

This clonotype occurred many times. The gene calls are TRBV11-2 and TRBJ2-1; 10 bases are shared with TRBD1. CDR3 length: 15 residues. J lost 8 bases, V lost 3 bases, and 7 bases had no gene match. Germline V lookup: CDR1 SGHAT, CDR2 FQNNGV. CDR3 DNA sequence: TGTGCCAGCAGCTTGGGACAGGGGATTGCGGATGAGCAGTTCTTC. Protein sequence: CASSLGQGIADEQFF.

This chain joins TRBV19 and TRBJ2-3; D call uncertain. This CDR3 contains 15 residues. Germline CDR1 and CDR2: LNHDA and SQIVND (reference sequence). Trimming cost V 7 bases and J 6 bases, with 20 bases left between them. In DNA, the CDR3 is TGTGCCAGTACCCCACGACTCCCTCAAGGGGATACGCAGTATTTT. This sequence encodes CASTPRLPQGDTQYF.

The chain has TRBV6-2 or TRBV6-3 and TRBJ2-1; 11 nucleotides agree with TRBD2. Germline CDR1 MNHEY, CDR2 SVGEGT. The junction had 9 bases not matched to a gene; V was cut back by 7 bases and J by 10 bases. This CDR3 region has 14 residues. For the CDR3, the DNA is TGTGCCAGCATCTTAGCGGGAGGGCCGGGGGAGCAGTTCTTC. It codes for CASILAGGPGEQFF.

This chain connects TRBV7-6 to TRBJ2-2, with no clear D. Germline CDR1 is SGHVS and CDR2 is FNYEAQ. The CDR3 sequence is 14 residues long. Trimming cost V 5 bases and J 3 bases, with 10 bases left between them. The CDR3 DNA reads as TGTGCCAGCAGCCAAAGCCTTTACACCGGGGAGCTGTTTTTT. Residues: CASSQSLYTGELFF.

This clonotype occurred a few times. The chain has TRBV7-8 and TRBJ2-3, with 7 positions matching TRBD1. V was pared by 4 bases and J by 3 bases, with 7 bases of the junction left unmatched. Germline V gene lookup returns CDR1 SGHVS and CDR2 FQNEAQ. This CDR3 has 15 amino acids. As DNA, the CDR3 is TGTGCCAGCAGCTGGGGACAGCTCTTGACAGATACGCAGTATTTT. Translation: CASSWGQLLTDTQYF.

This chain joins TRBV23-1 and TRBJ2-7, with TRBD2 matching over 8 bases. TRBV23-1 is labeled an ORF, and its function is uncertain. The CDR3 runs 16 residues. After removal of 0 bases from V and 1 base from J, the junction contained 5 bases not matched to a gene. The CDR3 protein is CASSQSQREMSYEQYV. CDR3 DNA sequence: TGCGCCAGCAGTCAATCCCAGCGGGAGATGTCCTACGAGCAGTACGTC.